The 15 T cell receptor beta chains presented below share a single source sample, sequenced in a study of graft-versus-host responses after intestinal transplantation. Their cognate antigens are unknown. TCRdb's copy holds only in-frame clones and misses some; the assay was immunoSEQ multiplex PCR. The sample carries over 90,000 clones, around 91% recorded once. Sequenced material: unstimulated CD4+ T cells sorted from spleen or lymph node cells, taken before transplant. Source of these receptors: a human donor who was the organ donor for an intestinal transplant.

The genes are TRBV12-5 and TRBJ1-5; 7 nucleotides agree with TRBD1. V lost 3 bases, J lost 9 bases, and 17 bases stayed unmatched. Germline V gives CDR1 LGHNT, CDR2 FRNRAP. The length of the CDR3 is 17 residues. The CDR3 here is CASGFPPGGTVISPQHF. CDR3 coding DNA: TGTGCTAGTGGTTTCCCCCCCGGAGGGACAGTAATATCGCCCCAGCATTTT. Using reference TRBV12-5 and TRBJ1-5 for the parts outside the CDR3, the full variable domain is DARVTQTPRHKVTEMGQEVTMRCQPILGHNTVFWYRQTMMQGLELLAYFRNRAPLDDSGMPKDRFSAEMPDATLATLKIQPSEPRDSAVYFCASGFPPGGTVISPQHFGDGTRLSIL.

This CDR3 is CASSEARNSGNTIYF. The CDR3 bases are TGTGCCAGCAGTGAAGCCAGGAACTCTGGAAACACCATATATTTT. The chain links TRBV6-1 to TRBJ1-3; D not certain. V lost 0 bases, J lost 0 bases, and 6 bases lay in between. The length of the CDR3 is 15 residues. The germline gives CDR1 MNHNS, CDR2 SASEGT.

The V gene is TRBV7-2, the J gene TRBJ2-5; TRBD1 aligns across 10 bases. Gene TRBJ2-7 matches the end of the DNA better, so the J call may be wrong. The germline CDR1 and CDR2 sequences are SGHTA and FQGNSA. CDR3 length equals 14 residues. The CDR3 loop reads CASSPDRGRSEQYF. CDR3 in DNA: TGTGCCAGCAGCCCCGACAGGGGGCGTAGCGAGCAGTACTTC.

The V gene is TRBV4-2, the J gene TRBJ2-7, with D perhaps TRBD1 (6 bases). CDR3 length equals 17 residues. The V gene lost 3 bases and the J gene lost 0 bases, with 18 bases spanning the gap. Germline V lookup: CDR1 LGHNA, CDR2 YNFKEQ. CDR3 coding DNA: TGTGCCAGCAGCCAGAACCGGGACACAGCCCCCTCCTACGAGCAGTACTTC. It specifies CASSQNRDTAPSYEQYF.

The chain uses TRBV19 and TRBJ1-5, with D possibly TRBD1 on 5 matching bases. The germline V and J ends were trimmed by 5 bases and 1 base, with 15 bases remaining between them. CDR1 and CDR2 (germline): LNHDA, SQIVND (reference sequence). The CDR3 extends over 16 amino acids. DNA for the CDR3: TGTGCCAGTAGTTGGGACGGGAGACTGAGCAATCAGCCCCAGCATTTT. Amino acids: CASSWDGRLSNQPQHF.

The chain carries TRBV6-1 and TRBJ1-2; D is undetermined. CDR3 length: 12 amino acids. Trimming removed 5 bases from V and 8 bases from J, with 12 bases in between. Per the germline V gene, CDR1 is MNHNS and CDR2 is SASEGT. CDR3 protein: CASSSRNSGYTF. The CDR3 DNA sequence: TGTGCCAGCAGTTCGAGGAACTCGGGCTACACCTTC.

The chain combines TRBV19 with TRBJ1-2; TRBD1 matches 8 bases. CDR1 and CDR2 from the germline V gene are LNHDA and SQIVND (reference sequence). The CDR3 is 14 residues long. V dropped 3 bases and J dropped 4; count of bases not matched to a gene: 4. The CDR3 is CASSITGGGYGYTF. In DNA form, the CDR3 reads TGTGCCAGTAGTATCACAGGGGGTGGCTATGGCTACACCTTC.

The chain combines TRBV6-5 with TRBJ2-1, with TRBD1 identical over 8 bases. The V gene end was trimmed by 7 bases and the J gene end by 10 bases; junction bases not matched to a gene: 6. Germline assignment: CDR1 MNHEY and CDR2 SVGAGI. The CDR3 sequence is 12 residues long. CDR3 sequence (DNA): TGTGCCAGCACCAACAGGGGGAGCGAGCAGTTCTTC. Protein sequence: CASTNRGSEQFF.

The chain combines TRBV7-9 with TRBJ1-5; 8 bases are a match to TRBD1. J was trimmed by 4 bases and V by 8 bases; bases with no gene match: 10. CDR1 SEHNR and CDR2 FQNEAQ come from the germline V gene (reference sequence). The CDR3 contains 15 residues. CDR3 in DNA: TGTGCCAGCGGAAAAACCGGGACAGGAAATCAGCCCCAGCATTTT. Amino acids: CASGKTGTGNQPQHF.

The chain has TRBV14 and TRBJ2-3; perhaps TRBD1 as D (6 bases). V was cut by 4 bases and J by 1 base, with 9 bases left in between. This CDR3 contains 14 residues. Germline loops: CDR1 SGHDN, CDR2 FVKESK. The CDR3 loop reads CASSRTVGTDTQYF. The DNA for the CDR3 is TGTGCCAGCAGCCGGACAGTCGGCACAGATACGCAGTATTTT. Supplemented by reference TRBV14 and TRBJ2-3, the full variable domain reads EAGVTQFPSHSVIEKGQTVTLRCDPISGHDNLYWYRRVMGKEIKFLLHFVKESKQDESGMPNNRFLAERTGGTYSTLKVQPAELEDSGVYFCASSRTVGTDTQYFGPGTRLTVL.

The CDR3 is CASSGQGALPQHF. CDR3 nucleotides: TGTGCCAGCAGTGGACAGGGGGCATTGCCCCAGCATTTT. V and J are TRBV2 and TRBJ1-5; 10 nucleotides agree with TRBD1. The V gene end was trimmed by 4 bases and the J gene end by 9 bases; junction bases not matched to a gene: 3. The CDR3 runs 13 residues. Germline V gene lookup returns CDR1 SNHLY and CDR2 FYNNEI.

The CDR3 nucleotides read TGCGCCAGCAGCCAAGATCCGGGACAGCGGACCGGGGAGCTGTTTTTT. It encodes CASSQDPGQRTGELFF. This chain links TRBV4-3 with TRBJ2-2, with 7 bases identical to TRBD1. Trimming took 0 bases from V and 5 from J; bases not matched to a gene: 6. Per the germline V gene, CDR1 is LGHNA and CDR2 is YSLEER. This CDR3 is 16 amino acids long.

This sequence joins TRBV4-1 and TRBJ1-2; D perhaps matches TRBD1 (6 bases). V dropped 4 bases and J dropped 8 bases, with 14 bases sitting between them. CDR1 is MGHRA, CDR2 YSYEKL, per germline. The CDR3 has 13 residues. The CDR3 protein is CASSLVGGDGYTF. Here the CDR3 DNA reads TGCGCCAGCAGCCTCGTAGGGGGAGACGGCTACACCTTC.

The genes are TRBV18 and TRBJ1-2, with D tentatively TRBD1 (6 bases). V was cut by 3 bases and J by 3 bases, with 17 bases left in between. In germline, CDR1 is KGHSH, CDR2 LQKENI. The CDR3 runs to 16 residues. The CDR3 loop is CASSPMPTGWDYGYTF. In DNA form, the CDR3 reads TGTGCCAGCTCACCCATGCCGACAGGATGGGACTATGGCTACACCTTC.

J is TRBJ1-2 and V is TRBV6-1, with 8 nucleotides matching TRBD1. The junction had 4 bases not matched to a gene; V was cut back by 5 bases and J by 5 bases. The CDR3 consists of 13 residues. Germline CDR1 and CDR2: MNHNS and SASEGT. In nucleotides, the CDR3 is TGTGCCAGCAGTATGACAGGGGTATATGGCTACACCTTC. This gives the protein CASSMTGVYGYTF.